Listed below are T cell receptor beta chains from one sample, sequenced in a study of control samples from healthy donors and cancer patients. The table came from immunoSEQ multiplex PCR; TCRdb's copy has only in-frame clones and leaves some out. The sample carries 90,000 to 150,000 clones, about 91% recorded once. What was sequenced was blood. These receptors were obtained from a man between 35 and 55 years old in good health. CDR3s include the opening cysteine and the closing phenylalanine or tryptophan. D genes are given only for firm matches. Rows give clone size only sometimes, using once, few, many, or a class for an expanded clone.

J gene | clone size | D gene | V gene | CDR3 DNA | CDR3 protein
TRBJ2-3 | . | TRBD2 | TRBV9 | TGTGCCAGCAGCGTAACCGGGACTAGCGTGACAGATACGCAGTATTTT | CASSVTGTSVTDTQYF
TRBJ2-7 | . | . | TRBV10-3 | TGTGCCATCAGTGTGAATACAGGGACGAGCTCCTACGAGCAGTACTTC | CAISVNTGTSSYEQYF
TRBJ1-2 | . | . | TRBV6-6 | TGTGCCAGCACCTATTTGACAGTAACGGGCTATGGCTACACCTTC | CASTYLTVTGYGYTF
TRBJ1-4 | . | TRBD1 | TRBV14 | TGTGCCAGCAGCCAAGAGGGACAGTTAAATGAAAAACTGTTTTTT | CASSQEGQLNEKLFF
TRBJ1-5 | . | . | TRBV5-1 | TGCGCCAGCAGCTTGGCCCCCTCCGGGACCTTCAATCAGCCCCAGCATTTT | CASSLAPSGTFNQPQHF
TRBJ2-2 | . | . | TRBV20-1 | TGCAGTGCGGTGAGCCCCGGGGAGCTGTTTTTT | CSAVSPGELFF
TRBJ2-5 | . | TRBD1 | TRBV24-1 | TGTGCCACCAGTCCCCCCAAGGGCCAGGGGGCGGCTGAGACCCAGTACTTC | CATSPPKGQGAAETQYF
TRBJ1-2 | . | TRBD1 | TRBV24-1 | TGTGCCACCAGTGCCCCAACAGGGGGCTACTATGGCTACACCTTC | CATSAPTGGYYGYTF
TRBJ1-2 | . | . | TRBV7-2 | TGTGCCAGCAGCTTGGAGAGAAACTATGGCTACACCTTC | CASSLERNYGYTF
TRBJ2-7 | . | . | TRBV27 | TGTGCCAGCAGCCCCAAGGGGAGGTCCTACGAGCAGTACTTC | CASSPKGRSYEQYF
TRBJ1-5 | . | . | TRBV20-1 | TGCAGTGGTAGTGGGACATACCTACGGCCCCAGCATTTT | CSGSGTYLRPQHF
TRBJ2-3 | . | TRBD1 | TRBV30 | TGTGCCTGGAGTGTTACGGGACAGGGGGATTGGGATACGCAGTATTTT | CAWSVTGQGDWDTQYF
TRBJ2-1 | . | TRBD2 | TRBV9 | TGTGCCAGCAGCGTGGGACTAGCGGCCTACAATGAGCAGTTCTTC | CASSVGLAAYNEQFF
TRBJ2-1 | . | TRBD1 | TRBV5-1 | TGCGCCAGCAGCTACAGGGGCAATGAGCAGTTCTTC | CASSYRGNEQFF
TRBJ2-3 | . | TRBD1 | TRBV5-8 | TGTGCCAGCAGCTCCGGGACAGGGGCAACAGATACGCAGTATTTT | CASSSGTGATDTQYF
TRBJ1-2 | . | . | TRBV5-1 | TGCGCCAGCAGCTTGGTGGTAGGGTCGGATGGCTACACCTTC | CASSLVVGSDGYTF
TRBJ1-5 | . | . | TRBV4-1 | TGCGCCAGCAGCCAATCACTTAGCAATCAGCCCCAGCATTTT | CASSQSLSNQPQHF
TRBJ2-4 | . | . | TRBV5-1 | TGCGCCAGCAGCTTGGAGTGGGACCTAGCCAAAAACATTCAGTACTTC | CASSLEWDLAKNIQYF
TRBJ2-1 | . | . | TRBV19 | TGTGCCAGTAGTCCCGCCAGGGGAGGTGAGCAGTTCTTC | CASSPARGGEQFF
TRBJ2-7 | once | . | TRBV19 | TGTGCCAGTAGTATTCCTCCACGGGACGAGCAGTACTTC | CASSIPPRDEQYF
TRBJ1-6 | . | . | TRBV6-5 | TGTGCCAGCATCCGGGACCGTCCTCGGAATTCACCCCTCCACTTT | CASIRDRPRNSPLHF
TRBJ1-6 | . | . | TRBV12-3/TRBV12-4 | TGTGCCAGCAGTCCCCTGGGCAATTCACCCCTCCACTTT | CASSPLGNSPLHF
TRBJ1-6 | . | . | TRBV2 | TGTGCCAGCAGTGAGTCCAGCTATAATTCACCCCTCCACTTT | CASSESSYNSPLHF
TRBJ2-5 | . | . | TRBV30 | TGTGCCTGGAGGAATTTAGAGGGGGGGTATGGAGAGACCCAGTACTTC | CAWRNLEGGYGETQYF
TRBJ1-1 | . | . | TRBV9 | TGTGCCAGCAGCGCCAACCTACAGGCCACGAACACTGAAGCTTTCTTT | CASSANLQATNTEAFF
TRBJ1-1 | . | TRBD1 | TRBV2 | TGTGCCAGCAGCCCGACAGGGTTTACTGAAGCTTTCTTT | CASSPTGFTEAFF
TRBJ1-2 | . | . | TRBV2 | TGTGCCAGCAGAGGAACCATCCGCTACACCTTC | CASRGTIRYTF
TRBJ1-1 | . | . | TRBV6-1 | TGTGCCAGCAGTGAAAGGGTTAGGAACACTGAAGCTTTCTTT | CASSERVRNTEAFF
TRBJ1-4 | . | . | TRBV9 | TGTGCCAGCAGCGCAACACAGGGTTATAATGAAAAACTGTTTTTT | CASSATQGYNEKLFF
TRBJ1-1 | . | TRBD1 | TRBV18 | TGTGCCAGCTCACCACTCGGGACAGGGGACAACACTGAAGCTTTCTTT | CASSPLGTGDNTEAFF
TRBJ2-1 | . | TRBD1 | TRBV5-4 | TGTGCCAGCAGCTTGCAACAGGGGGCGTACAATGAGCAGTTCTTC | CASSLQQGAYNEQFF
TRBJ1-4 | once | TRBD1 | TRBV3-1/TRBV3-2 | TGTGCCAGCAGCCTGAGGGACAGAACTAATGAAAAACTGTTTTTT | CASSLRDRTNEKLFF
TRBJ2-7 | . | TRBD1 | TRBV24-1 | TGTGCCACCAGTGATGGGGACAGGGTCTACGAGCAGTACTTC | CATSDGDRVYEQYF
TRBJ2-7 | . | . | TRBV7-5 | TGTGTCAGAAGCTTAGTCGGGGGGGGCCGTTTTGAGCAGTACTTC | CVRSLVGGGRFEQYF
TRBJ2-7 | . | . | TRBV6-5 | TGTGCCAGCAGTTCCCCGGGGGTGGGCGAGCAGTACTTC | CASSSPGVGEQYF
TRBJ1-1 | few | . | TRBV24-1 | TGTGCCACCAGTGATTCAATAAGACAGCTAAAACTAGACACTGAAGCTTTCTTT | CATSDSIRQLKLDTEAFF
TRBJ1-2 | . | . | TRBV20-1 | TGCAGTGCTAGGTTTAACTATGGCTACACCTTC | CSARFNYGYTF
TRBJ1-1 | . | . | TRBV25-1 | TGTGCCAGCAGTGGTACAGGGTCTTTGAACACTGAAGCTTTCTTT | CASSGTGSLNTEAFF
TRBJ1-5 | . | . | TRBV2 | TGTGCCAGCAGTGTCATTAGCAATCAGCCCCAGCATTTT | CASSVISNQPQHF
TRBJ2-7 | . | . | TRBV25-1 | TGTGCCAGCAGTGAACAGGGAGGACCGGACGAGCAGTACTTC | CASSEQGGPDEQYF
TRBJ1-5 | . | TRBD1 | TRBV7-8 | TGTGCCAGCAGCTTAAAGAGACAGGGTTTTCAGCCCCAGCATTTT | CASSLKRQGFQPQHF
TRBJ2-4 | . | . | TRBV7-2 | TGTGCCAGCAGCCTCTATCGGGGGACTTCCAAAAACATTCAGTACTTC | CASSLYRGTSKNIQYF
TRBJ1-5 | . | TRBD1 | TRBV9 | TGTGCCAGCAGCGTAGGAGTGGACAGGGCATACTATAGCAATCAGCCCCAGCATTTT | CASSVGVDRAYYSNQPQHF
TRBJ1-1 | . | . | TRBV2 | TGTGCCAGCAGGGGGACTAACAACATGAACACTGAAGCTTTCTTT | CASRGTNNMNTEAFF
TRBJ2-7 | . | . | TRBV30 | TGTGCCTGGAGTGTACAGATCTCCTACGAGCAGTACTTC | CAWSVQISYEQYF